This T cell receptor beta chain appears in the sequencing data of a study of human T cells and chemical hapten exposure. The study's findings and limits: Sensitizing with DPC caused no change in TCRs above 1 in 1000 frequency.

It was the library that attached unique molecular identifiers to individual cDNA molecules. Per the authors' pipeline: Samples held a median of around 92,000 TCRs, range roughly 23,224–750,000. Each CDR3 protein gets one entry after TCRdb re-called the RACE reads with MiXCR. TCRdb's processing, not the study's, gives the V and J calls here. The sample consists of about 65,000 distinct CDR3 sequences, about 6.5% of them appearing once. Looked up from germline, CDR1 is SGHTA and CDR2 is FQGNSA. V shed 5 bases and J 2 bases; nucleotides not matched to a gene: 3. This CDR3 region has 14 residues. This clonotype has ten or more counts. Antigen specificity is unknown. As for time point: healthy volunteer bleed at 6 weeks. Unfractionated whole blood yielded total RNA.

The sample consisted of whole blood. The receptor was derived from a female donor in good health. Some clones in this sample may be carry-over from other donors' samples. V usage is TRBV7-2 and J usage is TRBJ2-7, with 10 positions matching TRBD2. The CDR3 DNA is TGTGCCAGCAGCCCTAGCGGGAGTCCCTACGAGCAGTACTTC. Its protein product is CASSPSGSPYEQYF.